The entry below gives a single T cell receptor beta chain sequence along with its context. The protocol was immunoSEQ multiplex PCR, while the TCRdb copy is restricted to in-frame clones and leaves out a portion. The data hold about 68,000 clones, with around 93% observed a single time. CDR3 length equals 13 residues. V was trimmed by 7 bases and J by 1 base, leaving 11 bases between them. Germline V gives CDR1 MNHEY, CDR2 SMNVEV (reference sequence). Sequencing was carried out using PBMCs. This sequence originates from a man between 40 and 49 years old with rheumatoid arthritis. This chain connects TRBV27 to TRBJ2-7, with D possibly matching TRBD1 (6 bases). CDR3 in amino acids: CASKRQGSYEQYF. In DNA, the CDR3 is TGTGCCAGCAAGAGGCAGGGGTCCTACGAGCAGTACTTC.